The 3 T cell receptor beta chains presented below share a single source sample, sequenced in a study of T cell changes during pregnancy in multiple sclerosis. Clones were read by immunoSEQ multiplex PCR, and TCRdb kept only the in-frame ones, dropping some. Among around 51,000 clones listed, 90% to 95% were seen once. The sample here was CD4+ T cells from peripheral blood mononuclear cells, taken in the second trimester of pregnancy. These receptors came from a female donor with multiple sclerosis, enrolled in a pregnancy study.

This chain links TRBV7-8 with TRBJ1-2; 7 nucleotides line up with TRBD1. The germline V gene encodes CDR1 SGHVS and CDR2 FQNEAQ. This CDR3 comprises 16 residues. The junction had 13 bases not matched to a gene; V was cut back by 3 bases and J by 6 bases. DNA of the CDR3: TGTGCCAGCAGCTTGGGACTCAGGGTAGGGGGCGATGGCTACACCTTC. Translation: CASSLGLRVGGDGYTF.

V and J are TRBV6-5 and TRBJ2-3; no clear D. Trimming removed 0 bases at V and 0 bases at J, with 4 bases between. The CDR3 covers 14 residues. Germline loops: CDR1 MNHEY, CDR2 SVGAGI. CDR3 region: CASSYSGSTDTQYF. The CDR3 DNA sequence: TGTGCCAGCAGTTACTCGGGCAGCACAGATACGCAGTATTTT.

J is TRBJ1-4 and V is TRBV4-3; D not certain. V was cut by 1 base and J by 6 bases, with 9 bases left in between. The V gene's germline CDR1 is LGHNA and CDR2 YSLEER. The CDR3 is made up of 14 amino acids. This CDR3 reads CASSQVASYEKLFF. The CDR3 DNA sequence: TGCGCCAGCAGCCAAGTCGCGAGCTATGAAAAACTGTTTTTT.